These 2 T cell receptor beta chains were sequenced from one sample in a study of T cell changes during pregnancy in multiple sclerosis (dated by TCRdb to the late 2010s). The library was obtained by the immunoSEQ multiplex PCR assay. TCRdb mirrors the immuneACCESS table, restricted to in-frame sequences. Some clones are absent from its copies; in checked studies, under half trace to an unresolved V gene, and the reason for the others is unknown. The sample table shows more than 35,000 clones, and 75% to 95% are seen once. The ten largest clones take up around 10% of the sample. The sample here was CD8+ T cells from peripheral blood mononuclear cells, taken after pregnancy. These receptors all stem from a female donor with multiple sclerosis, enrolled in a pregnancy study.

A few counts support this clone. The chain combines TRBV2 with TRBJ1-3, with 10 bases lining up with TRBD1. With V trimmed by 6 bases and J by 4 bases, 9 bases remained unmatched. CDR1 is SNHLY and CDR2 is FYNNEI in the germline V gene. The CDR3 length is 16 residues. CDR3 sequence: CASRAGTGVFGNTIYF. The CDR3 nucleotides read TGTGCCAGCAGGGCCGGGACAGGGGTGTTCGGAAACACCATATATTTT.

The V and J genes are TRBV7-9 and TRBJ1-1; D unresolved. Germline values: CDR1 SEHNR, CDR2 FQNEAQ (reference sequence). With 6 bases removed from V and 6 bases from J, the gap between germline ends came to 8 bases. The CDR3 sequence is 11 residues long. CDR3 nucleotide sequence: TGTGCCAGCAGTCCGACACCTGAAGCTTTCTTT. Amino acids: CASSPTPEAFF.